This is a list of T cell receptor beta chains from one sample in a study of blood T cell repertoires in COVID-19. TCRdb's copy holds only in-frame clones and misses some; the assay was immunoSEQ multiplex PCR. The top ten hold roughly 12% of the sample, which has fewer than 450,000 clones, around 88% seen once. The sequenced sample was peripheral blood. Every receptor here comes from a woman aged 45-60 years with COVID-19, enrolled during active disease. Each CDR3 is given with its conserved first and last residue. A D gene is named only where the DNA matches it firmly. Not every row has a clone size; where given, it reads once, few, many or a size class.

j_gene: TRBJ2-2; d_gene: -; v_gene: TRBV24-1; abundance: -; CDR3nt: TGTGCCACCAGTGGCTCGCAGGGAGGGGAGCTGTTTTTT; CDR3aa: CATSGSQGGELFF
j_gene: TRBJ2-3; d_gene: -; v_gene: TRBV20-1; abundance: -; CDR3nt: TGCAGTGCTAGTGGCAGCGGACTACCCACAGATACGCAGTATTTT; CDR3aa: CSASGSGLPTDTQYF
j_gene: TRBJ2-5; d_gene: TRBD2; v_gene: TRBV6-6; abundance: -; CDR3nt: TGTGCCAGCAGTCCCTTAGGACTAGCGGGGCGACAAGAGACCCAGTACTTC; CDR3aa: CASSPLGLAGRQETQYF
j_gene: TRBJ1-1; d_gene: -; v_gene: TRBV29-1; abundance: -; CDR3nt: TGCAGCGTTGTCCCGGAAGAGGCCGACACTGAAGCTTTCTTT; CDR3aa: CSVVPEEADTEAFF
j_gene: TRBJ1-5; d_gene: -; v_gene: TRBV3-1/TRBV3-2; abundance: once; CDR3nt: TGTGCCAGCAGCATTGGGGGGAGCAATCAGCCCCAGCATTTT; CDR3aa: CASSIGGSNQPQHF
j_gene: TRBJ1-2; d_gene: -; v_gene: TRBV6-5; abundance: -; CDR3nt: TGTGCCAGCAGTACACAGAATAACTATGGCTACACCTTC; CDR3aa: CASSTQNNYGYTF
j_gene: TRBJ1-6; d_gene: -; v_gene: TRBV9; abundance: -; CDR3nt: TGTGCCAGCAGGGGAGGGGGTGATAATTCACCCCTCCACTTT; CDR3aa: CASRGGGDNSPLHF
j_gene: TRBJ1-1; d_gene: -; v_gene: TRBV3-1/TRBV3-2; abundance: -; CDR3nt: TGTGCCAGCAGCCCTGAACAGTGGCGAGCTGGTGAAGCTTTCTTT; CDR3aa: CASSPEQWRAGEAFF
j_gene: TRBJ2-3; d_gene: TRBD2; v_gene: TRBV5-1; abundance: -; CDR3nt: TGCGCCAGCAGCTCCCGGACTAGCGGAGATACGCAGTATTTT; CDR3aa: CASSSRTSGDTQYF
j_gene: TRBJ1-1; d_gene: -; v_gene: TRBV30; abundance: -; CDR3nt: TGTGCCTGGCAAAAAGGGGGAAACACTGAAGCTTTCTTT; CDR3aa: CAWQKGGNTEAFF
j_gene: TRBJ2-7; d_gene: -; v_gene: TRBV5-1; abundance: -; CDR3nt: TGCGCCAGCAAGAGGATTGCCTCCCCTCAAATCTACGAGCAGTACTTC; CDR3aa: CASKRIASPQIYEQYF
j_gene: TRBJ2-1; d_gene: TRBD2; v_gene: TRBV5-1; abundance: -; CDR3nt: TGCGCCAGCAGCCCCGAAACATCAGCGGGGGTTAGCTACAATGAGCAGTTCTTC; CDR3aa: CASSPETSAGVSYNEQFF
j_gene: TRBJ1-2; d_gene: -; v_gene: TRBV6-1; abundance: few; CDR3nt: TGTGCCAGCAGTTCTTATCGAGTATCTTATGGCTACACCTTC; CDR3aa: CASSSYRVSYGYTF
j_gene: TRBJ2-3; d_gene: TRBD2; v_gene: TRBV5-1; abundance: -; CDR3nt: TGCGCCAGCAGCTTTGGACTAGCGGGGAGTGGCACAGATACGCAGTATTTT; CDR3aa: CASSFGLAGSGTDTQYF
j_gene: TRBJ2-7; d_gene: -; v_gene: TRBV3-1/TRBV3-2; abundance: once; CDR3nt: TGTGCCAGCAGCCACCAATCCGGGAGTGGGAGTAGCGAGCAGTACTTC; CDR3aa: CASSHQSGSGSSEQYF
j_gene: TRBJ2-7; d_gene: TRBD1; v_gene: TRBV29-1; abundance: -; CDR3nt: TGCAGCGTTGAGGGGTCAGGGGGATCCTACGAGCAGTACTTC; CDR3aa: CSVEGSGGSYEQYF
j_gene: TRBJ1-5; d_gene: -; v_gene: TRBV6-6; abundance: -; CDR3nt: TGTGCCAGCAGTATAAGACAGAGCAATCAGCCCCAGCATTTT; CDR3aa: CASSIRQSNQPQHF
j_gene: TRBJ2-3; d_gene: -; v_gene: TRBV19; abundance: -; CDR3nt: TGTGCCAGTAGTGGAAGTACAGGGAGTACAGATACGCAGTATTTT; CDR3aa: CASSGSTGSTDTQYF
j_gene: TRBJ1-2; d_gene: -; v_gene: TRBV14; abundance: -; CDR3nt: TGTGCCAGCACTCGAACGGAGGCTCTCGGCTACACCTTC; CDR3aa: CASTRTEALGYTF
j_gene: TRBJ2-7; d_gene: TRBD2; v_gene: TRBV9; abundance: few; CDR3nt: TGTGCCAGCAGCGTGGGTAGCGGGGCCCCCTACGAGCAGTACTTC; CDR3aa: CASSVGSGAPYEQYF
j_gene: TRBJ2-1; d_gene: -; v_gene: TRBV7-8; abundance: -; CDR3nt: TGTGCCAGCAGCTTCGAAACAGGTGAGCAGTTCTTC; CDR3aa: CASSFETGEQFF
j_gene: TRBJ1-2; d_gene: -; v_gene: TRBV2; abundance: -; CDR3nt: TGTGCCAGCAGTGAAACGGGGGTTGGCTATGGCTACACCTTC; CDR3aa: CASSETGVGYGYTF
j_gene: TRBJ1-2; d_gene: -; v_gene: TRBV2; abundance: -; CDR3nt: TGTGCCAGCAGTGCAGGGGTTTTGGGCTATGGCTACACCTTC; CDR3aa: CASSAGVLGYGYTF
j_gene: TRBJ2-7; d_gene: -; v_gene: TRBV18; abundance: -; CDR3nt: TGTGCCAGCTCACCCGGGTCCTCCTACGAGCAGTACTTC; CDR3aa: CASSPGSSYEQYF
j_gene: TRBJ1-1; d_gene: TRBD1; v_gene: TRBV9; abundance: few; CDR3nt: TGTGCCAGCAGCGTAGAGGATAGCCAGAAGGACAGGGCCCCGAACACTGAAGCTTTCTTT; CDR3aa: CASSVEDSQKDRAPNTEAFF
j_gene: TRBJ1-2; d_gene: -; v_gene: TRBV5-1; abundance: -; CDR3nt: TGCGCCAGCAAACCCGGGGCGGGGACGGAAAGTGGCTACACCTTC; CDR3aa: CASKPGAGTESGYTF
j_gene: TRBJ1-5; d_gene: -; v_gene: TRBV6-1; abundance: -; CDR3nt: TGTGCCAGCAGTGAAGCACAGAATCAGCCCCAGCATTTT; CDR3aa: CASSEAQNQPQHF
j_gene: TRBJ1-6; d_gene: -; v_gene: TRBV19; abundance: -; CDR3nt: TGTGCCAGTAGTCTTAACAGGGATTCACCCCTCCACTTT; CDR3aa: CASSLNRDSPLHF
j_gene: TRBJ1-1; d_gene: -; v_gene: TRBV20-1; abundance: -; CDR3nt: TGCAGTGCGACCGGGGGCACTGAAGCTTTCTTT; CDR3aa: CSATGGTEAFF